This T cell receptor beta chain was sequenced during a study of early stage breast cancer tumors. The overall study: Samples were sequenced at around 10-fold average coverage. Regarding the study as a whole: In about 85% of the 16 patients, blood comparison separated tumor from normal breast. Bulk DNA sequencing of unsorted cells missed chain pairing and markers.

Sequencing used immunoSEQ multiplex PCR; TCRdb keeps in-frame clones, though not all of them. Here the sample spans 9,000 to 13,000 clones, about 80% being singletons. Germline values: CDR1 MRHNA, CDR2 SNTAGT. Trimming removed 7 bases from V and 2 bases from J, with 17 bases in between. This CDR3 contains 15 residues. Roughly 17-50 mg of tissue was diced for each tumor. As to this clone: Its antigen is unidentified.

This chain links TRBV6-4 with TRBJ2-5; possibly TRBD2 for D (6 bases). Source material: breast tumor tissue. The source of this sequence is a person between 65 and 80 years old with breast cancer. DNA of the CDR3: TGTGCCAGCAATATAAGCGGCGGGGTACAAGAGACCCAGTACTTC. It encodes CASNISGGVQETQYF.